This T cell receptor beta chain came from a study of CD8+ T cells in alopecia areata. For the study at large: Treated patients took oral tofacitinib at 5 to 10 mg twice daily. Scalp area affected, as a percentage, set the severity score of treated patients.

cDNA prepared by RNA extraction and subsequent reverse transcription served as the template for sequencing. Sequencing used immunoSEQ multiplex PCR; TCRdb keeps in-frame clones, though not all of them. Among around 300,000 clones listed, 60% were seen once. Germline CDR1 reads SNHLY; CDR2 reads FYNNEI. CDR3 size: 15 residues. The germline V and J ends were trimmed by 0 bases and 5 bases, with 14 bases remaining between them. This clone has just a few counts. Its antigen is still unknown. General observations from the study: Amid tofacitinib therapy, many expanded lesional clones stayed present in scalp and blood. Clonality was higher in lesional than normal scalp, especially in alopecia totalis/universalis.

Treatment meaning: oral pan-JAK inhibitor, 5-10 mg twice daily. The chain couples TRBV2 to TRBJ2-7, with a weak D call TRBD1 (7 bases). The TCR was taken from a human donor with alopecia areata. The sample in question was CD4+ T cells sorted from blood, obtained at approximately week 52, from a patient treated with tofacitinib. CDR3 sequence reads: CASSEAGGQLHEQYF. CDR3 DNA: TGTGCCAGCAGTGAAGCGGGGGGACAGTTGCACGAGCAGTACTTC.